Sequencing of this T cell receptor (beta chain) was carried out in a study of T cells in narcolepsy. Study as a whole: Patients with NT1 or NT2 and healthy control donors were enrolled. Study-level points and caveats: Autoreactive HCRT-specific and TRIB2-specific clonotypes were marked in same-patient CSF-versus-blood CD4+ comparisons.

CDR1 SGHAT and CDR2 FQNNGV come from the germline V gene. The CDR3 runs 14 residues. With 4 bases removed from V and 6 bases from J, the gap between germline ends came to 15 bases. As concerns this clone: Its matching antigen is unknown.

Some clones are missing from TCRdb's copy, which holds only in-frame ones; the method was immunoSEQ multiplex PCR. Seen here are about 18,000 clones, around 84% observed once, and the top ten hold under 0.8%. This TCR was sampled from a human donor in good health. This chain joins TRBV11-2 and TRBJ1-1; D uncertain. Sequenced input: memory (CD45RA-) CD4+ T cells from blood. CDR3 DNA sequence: TGTGCCAGCAGCTCGAACACCAGGAGGGCTGAAGCTTTCTTT. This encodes CASSSNTRRAEAFF.